These 26 T cell receptor beta chains were all obtained from the same sample, sequenced in a study of shared clonotypes between healthy human individuals (TCRdb year 2020). To prepare the library, the immunoSEQ multiplex PCR assay was applied. Held by TCRdb, this immuneACCESS table contains in-frame sequences only and omits some clones. Under half of the omission traces to an unresolved V gene where checked; the cause of the rest is unknown. A total of roughly 2.1 million clones appear in this sample, approximately 94% of them only once. Of the sample, roughly 1.7% falls within the top ten clones. CD8 naive samples were CD45RO-negative cells positively selected for CCR7, giving a CD45RA+CCR7+ population that excluded TemRA cells. The source material was naive CD8+ T cells from PBMCs. Per the publication, the cell subset or site label means: CD45RA+CCR7+. The receptors originated from a man younger than 35 in good health. Some clones in this sample may be carry-over from other donors' samples.

The V call is TRBV27, the J call TRBJ2-7; D gene ambiguous. In germline, CDR1 is MNHEY, CDR2 SMNVEV (reference sequence). V was cut by 5 bases and J by 3 bases, with 20 bases left in between. This CDR3 is 16 amino acids long. The CDR3 DNA follows: TGTGCCAGCAGTCCCTCCTTGGGCCCTCAGAGCTACGAGCAGTACTTC. Translated: CASSPSLGPQSYEQYF.

To note about this clone: Other DNA sequences in the sample encode the same CDR3. The gene calls are TRBV27 and TRBJ2-1; 7 bases are shared with TRBD2. V shed 2 bases, J shed 6 bases, and the junction held 4 bases outside the gene matches. The length of the CDR3 is 14 residues. The germline V gene has CDR1 MNHEY and CDR2 SMNVEV (reference sequence). The CDR3 nucleotides read TGTGCCAGCAGTTTAGGACTAGTGGGCAATGAGCAGTTCTTC. Protein product: CASSLGLVGNEQFF.

In this sample, this clone turned up a few times. The chain recombines TRBV15 with TRBJ2-5; D may be TRBD1 or TRBD2 (5 bases each). V was pared by 8 bases and J by 4 bases, with 11 bases between. The V gene's germline CDR1 is LNHNV and CDR2 YYDKDF (reference sequence). This CDR3 region has 12 residues. The chain's CDR3 is CATGKGRETQYF. CDR3 nucleotide sequence: TGTGCCACCGGAAAGGGGAGAGAGACCCAGTACTTC.

The chain has TRBV19 and TRBJ1-1; unclear D gene. The CDR3 loop spans 16 amino acids. Deletions cut 1 base from V and 1 base from J, with 13 bases between. Germline CDR1 reads LNHDA; CDR2 reads SQIVND (reference sequence). CDR3 sequence (DNA): TGTGCCAGTAGTATAGGGGTGGGGTCCTGGAACACTGAAGCTTTCTTT. Residues: CASSIGVGSWNTEAFF.

This rearrangement joins TRBV7-6 to TRBJ1-2, with a weak D call TRBD1 (6 bases). The CDR3 is made up of 13 amino acids. Germline V CDR1 and CDR2: SGHVS, FNYEAQ. The V end was cut by 5 bases, the J end by 4 bases, with 11 bases between. The CDR3 sequence is CASSVDSTYGYTF. As DNA, the CDR3 is TGTGCCAGCAGCGTGGACAGCACCTATGGCTACACCTTC.

CDR3 region: CATSRDLGTYNEQFF. CDR3 coding DNA: TGTGCCACCAGCAGAGATTTAGGGACCTACAATGAGCAGTTCTTC. The chain joins TRBV15 to TRBJ2-1; D remains unclear. The germline gives CDR1 LNHNV, CDR2 YYDKDF (reference sequence). The CDR3 length is 15 residues. The V end was cut by 0 bases, the J end by 2 bases, with 8 bases between.

J is TRBJ2-1 and V is TRBV25-1; TRBD2 agrees at 7 bases. CDR1 is MGHDK and CDR2 is SYGVNS in the germline V gene. J lost 11 bases, V lost 11 bases, and 9 bases had no gene match. This CDR3 contains 11 residues. The CDR3 is CAGGGLGKQFF. The CDR3 nucleotides read TGTGCCGGGGGGGGATTAGGGAAGCAGTTCTTC.

V gene TRBV5-4 combines with J gene TRBJ2-2; 8 nucleotides line up with TRBD1. This CDR3 has 15 amino acids. Germline CDR1 reads SGHNT; CDR2 reads YYREEE (reference sequence). The V gene end was trimmed by 4 bases and the J gene end by 2 bases; junction bases not matched to a gene: 4. CDR3: CASSTGQGNTGELFF. CDR3 bases: TGTGCCAGCAGCACCGGACAGGGTAACACCGGGGAGCTGTTTTTT.

The chain is built from TRBV5-1 and TRBJ2-3; tentative D call: TRBD1 (6 bases). Germline CDR1 reads SGHRS; CDR2 reads YFSETQ. There are 15 residues in the CDR3. Trimming pared 0 bases from V and 1 base from J, leaving 9 bases between. The CDR3 sequence: CASSLGRGGTDTQYF. CDR3 in DNA: TGCGCCAGCAGCTTGGGCAGGGGAGGCACAGATACGCAGTATTTT.

The chain recombines TRBV7-9 with TRBJ2-1; 7 positions match TRBD2. The CDR3 loop spans 17 amino acids. CDR1 is SEHNR, CDR2 FQNEAQ, per germline (reference sequence). J was trimmed by 5 bases and V by 5 bases; bases with no gene match: 15. CDR3 DNA sequence: TGTGCCAGCAGCCACGGTGGGTGGGAGGGCCTCCACAATGAGCAGTTCTTC. It is translated as CASSHGGWEGLHNEQFF.

J is TRBJ1-3 and V is TRBV27; maybe TRBD1 (6 bases). Germline lookup yields CDR1 MNHEY and CDR2 SMNVEV (reference sequence). This CDR3 is built from 16 residues. V lost 6 bases and J 0 bases, leaving 15 bases between the germline ends. The CDR3 loop is CASSDRPSYSGNTIYF. The CDR3 DNA sequence: TGTGCCAGCAGCGACAGGCCCTCTTACTCTGGAAACACCATATATTTT.

CDR3 DNA: TGCGCCAGCAGCCAGAAGGGGACTCCTGGTGGCGGGGAGCTGTTTTTT. It translates to CASSQKGTPGGGELFF. The V and J genes are TRBV4-1 and TRBJ2-2, with TRBD2 as a possible D gene (6 bases). The CDR3 consists of 16 residues. Trimming cost V 3 bases and J 7 bases, with 18 bases left between them. CDR1 and CDR2 from the germline V gene are MGHRA and YSYEKL.

The genes are TRBV28 and TRBJ2-4, with 12 bases that match TRBD2. The J segment lost 9 bases and the V segment lost 1 base, leaving 7 bases of the junction unmatched. Germline V CDR1 and CDR2: MDHEN, SYDVKM. The CDR3 has 16 amino acids. The CDR3 sequence is CASSLFDGLAGLIQYF. The CDR3 region has the DNA TGTGCCAGCAGTTTATTTGACGGACTAGCGGGACTCATTCAGTACTTC.

The rearrangement joins TRBV4-3 to TRBJ2-1; TRBD1 aligns across 8 bases. This CDR3 has 14 amino acids. The V segment lost 0 bases and the J segment 8 bases; nucleotides outside the gene matches: 3. The V gene's germline CDR1 is LGHNA and CDR2 YSLEER. CDR3 amino acids: CASSQETGGYEQFF. The CDR3 DNA is TGCGCCAGCAGCCAAGAAACAGGGGGATATGAGCAGTTCTTC.

The chain employs TRBV19 and TRBJ1-5; 8 nucleotides line up with TRBD1. CDR1 is LNHDA, CDR2 SQIVND, per germline (reference sequence). This CDR3 contains 11 residues. Trimming at V came to 6 bases and at J to 15 bases, leaving 7 bases not matched to a gene. The CDR3 region is CASRGQAFWHF. The CDR3 nucleotides are TGTGCCAGTAGGGGACAGGCCTTTTGGCATTTT.

The count of this clone is one. The chain is built from TRBV5-1 and TRBJ2-2; 9 positions match TRBD1. Trimming removed 4 bases from V and 3 bases from J; junction bases left unmatched: 13. CDR3 length: 18 amino acids. Germline CDR1 reads SGHRS; CDR2 reads YFSETQ. CDR3 loop: CASSDWGDRVRYTGELFF. The CDR3 nucleotides are TGCGCCAGCAGCGACTGGGGGGACAGGGTGAGGTACACCGGGGAGCTGTTTTTT.

The chain uses TRBV5-5 and TRBJ1-1; D not certain. The V end lost 0 bases, the J end lost 0 bases, and 12 bases lay between the germline ends. The CDR3 is made up of 16 amino acids. Per germline, CDR1 SGHKS and CDR2 YYEKEE (reference sequence). CDR3 region: CASSLAWESLNTEAFF. Here the CDR3 DNA reads TGTGCCAGCAGCTTGGCCTGGGAGTCCCTGAACACTGAAGCTTTCTTT.

J is TRBJ1-5 and V is TRBV2, with a possible D match to TRBD1 (6 bases). Trimming shortened V by 3 bases and J by 7 bases, and 10 bases separated the two germline ends. This CDR3 is 13 amino acids long. The germline V gene has CDR1 SNHLY and CDR2 FYNNEI. CDR3 DNA: TGTGCCAGCAGTGAGGACAGCCTACAGCCCCAGCATTTT. As protein: CASSEDSLQPQHF.

The V call is TRBV6-1, the J call TRBJ1-2; D not certain. There are 15 residues in the CDR3. Trimming shortened V by 1 base and J by 0 bases, and 9 bases separated the two germline ends. Per germline, CDR1 MNHNS and CDR2 SASEGT. CDR3 in amino acids: CASSEGVHPNYGYTF. In DNA, the CDR3 is TGTGCCAGCAGTGAAGGTGTCCACCCTAACTATGGCTACACCTTC.

The genes are TRBV30 and TRBJ2-7; D is ambiguous. Germline CDR1 is GTSNPN and CDR2 is SVGIG (reference sequence). V was trimmed by 8 bases and J by 2 bases, leaving 22 bases between them. The CDR3 is made up of 15 amino acids. In nucleotides, the CDR3 is TGTGCCCACGACGGTTGGGCCTATGGAGCCTACGAGCAGTACTTC. This gives the protein CAHDGWAYGAYEQYF. Together with reference TRBV30 and TRBJ2-7, the CDR3 gives the full variable domain: SQTIHQWPATLVQPVGSPLSLECTVEGTSNPNLYWYRQAAGRGLQLLFYSVGIGQISSEVPQNLSASRPQDRQFILSSKKLLLSDSGFYLCAHDGWAYGAYEQYFGPGTRLTVT.

V is TRBV9 and J is TRBJ2-1; D gene unclear. The CDR3 loop spans 15 amino acids. Trimming removed 0 bases at V and 1 base at J, with 8 bases between. CDR1 is SGDLS, CDR2 YYNGEE, per germline. CDR3 sequence (DNA): TGTGCCAGCAGCGTAGGAGCACTGTCCTACAATGAGCAGTTCTTC. It encodes CASSVGALSYNEQFF.

V usage is TRBV27 and J usage is TRBJ1-2; no definite D call. The CDR3 totals 16 residues. CDR1 is MNHEY and CDR2 is SMNVEV in the germline V gene (reference sequence). V lost 2 bases and J lost 7, with 20 bases in between. The CDR3 nucleotides are TGTGCCAGCAGTTTAGCGGCAGGACTTGCTAATCTTGGCTACACCTTC. Encoded protein: CASSLAAGLANLGYTF.

Only one count was recorded for this clone. The chain recombines TRBV11-2 with TRBJ1-2, with 7 bases fitting TRBD1. This CDR3 has 15 amino acids. Per the germline V gene, CDR1 is SGHAT and CDR2 is FQNNGV. V shed 5 bases and J 4 bases; nucleotides not matched to a gene: 10. Here the CDR3 DNA reads TGTGCCAGCAGCCCCGGACGACAGGGTGCCTATGGCTACACCTTC. Its translation: CASSPGRQGAYGYTF.

The chain has TRBV10-3 and TRBJ1-1; TRBD1 matches at 10 bases. The length of the CDR3 is 15 residues. V shed 7 bases, J shed 2 bases, and the junction held 7 bases outside the gene matches. Looked up from germline, CDR1 is ENHRY and CDR2 is SYGVKD. In DNA, the CDR3 is TGTGCCATCATTCCTGACAGGGGGCGAAACACTGAAGCTTTCTTT. Translated: CAIIPDRGRNTEAFF.

This chain uses TRBV7-9 with TRBJ2-1, with 11 nucleotides matching TRBD1. The CDR3 extends over 16 amino acids. CDR1 and CDR2 (germline): SEHNR, FQNEAQ (reference sequence). V shed 2 bases and J 3 bases; nucleotides not matched to a gene: 3. CDR3: CASSLTGTGGYNEQFF. The CDR3, as DNA: TGTGCCAGCAGCTTAACCGGGACAGGGGGCTACAATGAGCAGTTCTTC. Using reference TRBV7-9 and TRBJ2-1 for the parts outside the CDR3, the full variable domain is DTGVSQNPRHKITKRGQNVTFRCDPISEHNRLYWYRQTLGQGPEFLTYFQNEAQLEKSRLLSDRFSAERPKGSFSTLEIQRTEQGDSAMYLCASSLTGTGGYNEQFFGPGTRLTVL.

The chain couples TRBV9 to TRBJ2-1; 15 nucleotides agree with TRBD2. With 4 bases clipped from V and 6 bases from J, the junction kept 11 bases outside the gene matches. This CDR3 contains 18 residues. In germline, CDR1 is SGDLS, CDR2 YYNGEE. The CDR3 nucleotides are TGTGCCAGCAGCATTGGGACTAGCGGGAGGATGGTGGCCAATGAGCAGTTCTTC. Protein sequence: CASSIGTSGRMVANEQFF. Complete variable domain (other parts from reference TRBV9 and TRBJ2-1): DSGVTQTPKHLITATGQRVTLRCSPRSGDLSVYWYQQSLDQGLQFLIQYYNGEERAKGNILERFSAQQFPDLHSELNLSSLELGDSALYFCASSIGTSGRMVANEQFFGPGTRLTVL.